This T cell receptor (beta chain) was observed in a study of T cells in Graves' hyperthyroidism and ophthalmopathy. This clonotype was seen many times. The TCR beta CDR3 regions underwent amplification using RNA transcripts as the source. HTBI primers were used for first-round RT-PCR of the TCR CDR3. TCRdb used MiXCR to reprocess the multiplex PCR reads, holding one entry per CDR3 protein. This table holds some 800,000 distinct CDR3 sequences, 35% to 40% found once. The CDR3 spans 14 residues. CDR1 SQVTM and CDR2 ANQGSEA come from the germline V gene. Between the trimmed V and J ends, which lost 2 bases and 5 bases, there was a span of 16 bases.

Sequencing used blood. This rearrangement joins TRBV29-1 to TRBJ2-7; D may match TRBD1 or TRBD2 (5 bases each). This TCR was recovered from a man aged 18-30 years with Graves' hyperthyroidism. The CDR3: CSVEPPDGGDEQYF. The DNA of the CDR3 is TGCAGCGTTGAACCTCCCGATGGGGGTGACGAGCAGTACTTC.